This TCR beta chain is drawn from a study of naive and memory T cell subsets. The sample holds many counts of this clonotype. V was clipped by 4 bases and J by 8 bases; unmatched bases: 14. Per germline, CDR1 LGHDT and CDR2 YNNKEL (reference sequence). This CDR3 contains 16 residues. A UMI-containing oligonucleotide was joined by 3' ligation to the TCR cDNA template. Four PCR rounds used nested alpha and beta constant region primers plus the SP2 primer. For blood and skin samples, reverse transcription used TCR alpha and beta constant primers. TCRdb independently ran MiXCR on the 5' RACE reads; one entry per CDR3 protein. The top ten hold around 2.6% of the sample, which has fewer than 40,000 distinct CDR3 sequences, 16% seen once.

The V and J genes are TRBV3-1 and TRBJ2-1; 7 bases are shared with TRBD2. The source is a female donor in good health. The CDR3 nucleotides are TGTGCCAGCAGCCCCCTGGGGGAGCGGGGTTATGATGAGCAGTTCTTC. Translating gives CASSPLGERGYDEQFF.